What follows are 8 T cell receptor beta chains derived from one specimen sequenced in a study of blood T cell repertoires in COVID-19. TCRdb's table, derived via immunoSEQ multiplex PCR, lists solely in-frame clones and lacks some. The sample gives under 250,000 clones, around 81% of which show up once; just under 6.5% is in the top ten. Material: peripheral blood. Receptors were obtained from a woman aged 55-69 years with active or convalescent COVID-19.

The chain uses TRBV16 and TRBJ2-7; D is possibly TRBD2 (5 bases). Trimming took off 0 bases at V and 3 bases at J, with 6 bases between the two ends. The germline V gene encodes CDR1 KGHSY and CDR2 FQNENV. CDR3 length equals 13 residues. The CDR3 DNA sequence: TGTGCCAGCAGCCAATCGAGGGTCTACGAGCAGTACTTC. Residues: CASSQSRVYEQYF.

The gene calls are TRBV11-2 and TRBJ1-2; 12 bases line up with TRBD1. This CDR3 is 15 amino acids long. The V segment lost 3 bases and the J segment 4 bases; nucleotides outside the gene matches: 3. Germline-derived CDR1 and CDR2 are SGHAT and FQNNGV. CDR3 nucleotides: TGTGCCAGCAGCTTCGGGACAGGGGGCGGCTATGGCTACACCTTC. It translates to CASSFGTGGGYGYTF.

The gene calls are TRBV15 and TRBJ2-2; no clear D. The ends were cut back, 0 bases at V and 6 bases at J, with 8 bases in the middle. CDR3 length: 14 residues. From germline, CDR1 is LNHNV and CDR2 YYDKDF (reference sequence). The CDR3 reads CATSRDSNAGELFF. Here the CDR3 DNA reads TGTGCCACCAGCAGAGACTCTAATGCCGGGGAGCTGTTTTTT.

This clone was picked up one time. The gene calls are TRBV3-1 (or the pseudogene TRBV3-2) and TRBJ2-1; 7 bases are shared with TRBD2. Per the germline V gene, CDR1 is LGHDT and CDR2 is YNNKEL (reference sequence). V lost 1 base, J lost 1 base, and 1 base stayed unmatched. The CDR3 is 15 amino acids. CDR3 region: CASSQALASYNEQFF. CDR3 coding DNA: TGTGCCAGCAGCCAAGCACTAGCGTCCTACAATGAGCAGTTCTTC.

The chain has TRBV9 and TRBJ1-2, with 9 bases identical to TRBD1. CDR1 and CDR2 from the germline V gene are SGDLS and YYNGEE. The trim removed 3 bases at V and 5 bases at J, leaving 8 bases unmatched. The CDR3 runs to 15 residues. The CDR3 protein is CASSATGGLEYGYTF. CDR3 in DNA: TGTGCCAGCAGCGCCACAGGGGGCCTAGAGTATGGCTACACCTTC.

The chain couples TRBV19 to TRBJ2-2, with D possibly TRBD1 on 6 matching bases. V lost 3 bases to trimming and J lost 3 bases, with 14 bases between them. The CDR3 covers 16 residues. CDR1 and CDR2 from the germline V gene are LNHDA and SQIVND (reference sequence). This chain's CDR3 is CASSITGKPYTGELFF. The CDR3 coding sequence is TGTGCCAGTAGTATCACAGGGAAGCCCTACACCGGGGAGCTGTTTTTT.

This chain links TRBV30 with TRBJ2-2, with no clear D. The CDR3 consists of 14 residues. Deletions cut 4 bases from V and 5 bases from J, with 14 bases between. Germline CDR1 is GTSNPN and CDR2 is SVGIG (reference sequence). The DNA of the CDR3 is TGTGCCTGGAAACCTCTGCCCGGGACCGGGGAGCTGTTTTTT. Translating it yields CAWKPLPGTGELFF.

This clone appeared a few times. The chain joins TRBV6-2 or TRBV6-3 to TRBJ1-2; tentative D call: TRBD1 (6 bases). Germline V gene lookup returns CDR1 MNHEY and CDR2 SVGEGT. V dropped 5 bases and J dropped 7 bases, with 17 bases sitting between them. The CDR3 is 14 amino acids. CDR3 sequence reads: CASSVQGRFSGYTF. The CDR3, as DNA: TGTGCCAGCAGTGTACAGGGTCGGTTCAGTGGCTACACCTTC.